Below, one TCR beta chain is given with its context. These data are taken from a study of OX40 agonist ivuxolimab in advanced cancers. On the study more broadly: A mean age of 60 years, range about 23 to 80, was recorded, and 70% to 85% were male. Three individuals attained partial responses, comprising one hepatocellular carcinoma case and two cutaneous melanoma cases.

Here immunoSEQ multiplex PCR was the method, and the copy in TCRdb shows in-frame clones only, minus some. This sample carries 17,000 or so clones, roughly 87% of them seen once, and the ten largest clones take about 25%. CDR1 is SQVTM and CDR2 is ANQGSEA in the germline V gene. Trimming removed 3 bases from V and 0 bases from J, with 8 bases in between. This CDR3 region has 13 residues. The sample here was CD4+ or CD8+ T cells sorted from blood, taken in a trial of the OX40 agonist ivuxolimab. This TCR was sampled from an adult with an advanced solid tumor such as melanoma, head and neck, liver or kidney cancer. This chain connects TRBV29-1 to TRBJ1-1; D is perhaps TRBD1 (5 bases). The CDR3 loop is CSVDDSMNTEAFF. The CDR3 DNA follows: TGCAGCGTTGACGACAGCATGAACACTGAAGCTTTCTTT.